This T cell receptor (beta chain) emerged from a study of blood T cell repertoires in COVID-19. For the study at large: Both acute and convalescent COVID-19 samples were obtained from the United States, Italy and Spain. T cells, B-cell-depleted T cells, or PBMCs provided the cDNA or gDNA that served as material.

In germline, CDR1 is SGHTA, CDR2 FQGNSA. The CDR3 contains 12 residues. V gave up 1 base and J gave up 6 bases, with 4 bases separating them. The data were produced by immunoSEQ multiplex PCR, yet TCRdb's version contains in-frame clones alone and is incomplete. Of 95,000 to 150,000 clones in the sample, more than 70% were seen once. The receptor was derived from a man aged 80 or over with active or convalescent COVID-19. This chain uses TRBV7-2 with TRBJ1-5; D remains unclear. Sequences were obtained from peripheral blood. The CDR3: CASSLGGQPQHF. CDR3 bases: TGTGCCAGCAGCTTAGGCGGTCAGCCCCAGCATTTT.